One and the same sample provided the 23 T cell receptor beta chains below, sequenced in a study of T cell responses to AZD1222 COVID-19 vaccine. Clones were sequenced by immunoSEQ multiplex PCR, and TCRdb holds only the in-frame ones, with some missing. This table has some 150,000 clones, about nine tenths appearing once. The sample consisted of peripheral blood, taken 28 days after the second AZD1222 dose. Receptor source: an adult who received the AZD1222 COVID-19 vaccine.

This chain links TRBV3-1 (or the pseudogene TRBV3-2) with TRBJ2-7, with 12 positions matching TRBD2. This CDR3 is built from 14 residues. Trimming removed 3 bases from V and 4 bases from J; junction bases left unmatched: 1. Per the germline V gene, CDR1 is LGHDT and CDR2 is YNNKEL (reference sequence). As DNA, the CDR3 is TGTGCCAGCAGCCAGACTAGCGGGAGTTACGAGCAGTACTTC. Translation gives CASSQTSGSYEQYF.

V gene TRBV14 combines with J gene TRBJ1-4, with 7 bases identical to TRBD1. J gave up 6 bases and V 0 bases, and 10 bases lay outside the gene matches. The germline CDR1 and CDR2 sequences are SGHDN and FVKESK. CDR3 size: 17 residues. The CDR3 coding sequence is TGTGCCAGCAGCCAAGAGCCGTCGGGACAGATCTATGAAAAACTGTTTTTT. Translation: CASSQEPSGQIYEKLFF.

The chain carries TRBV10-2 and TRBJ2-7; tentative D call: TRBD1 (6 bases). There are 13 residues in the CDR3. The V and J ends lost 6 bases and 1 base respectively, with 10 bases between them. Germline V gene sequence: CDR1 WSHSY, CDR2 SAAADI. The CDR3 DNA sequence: TGCGCCAGCAGGAGGGGACAATCCTACGAGCAGTACTTC. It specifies CASRRGQSYEQYF.

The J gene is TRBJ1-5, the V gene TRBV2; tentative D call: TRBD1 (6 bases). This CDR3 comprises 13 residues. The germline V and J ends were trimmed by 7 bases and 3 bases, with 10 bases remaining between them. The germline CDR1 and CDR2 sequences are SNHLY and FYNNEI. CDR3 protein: CASNRDLNQPQHF. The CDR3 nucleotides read TGTGCCAGCAACAGGGACCTCAATCAGCCCCAGCATTTT.

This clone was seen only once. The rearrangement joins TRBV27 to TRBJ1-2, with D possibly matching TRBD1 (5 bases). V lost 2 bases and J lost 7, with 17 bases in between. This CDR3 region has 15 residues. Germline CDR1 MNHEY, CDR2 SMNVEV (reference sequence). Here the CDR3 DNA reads TGTGCCAGCAGTTTAGGGCGGGACGGGTGGCGTGGCTACACCTTC. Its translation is CASSLGRDGWRGYTF.

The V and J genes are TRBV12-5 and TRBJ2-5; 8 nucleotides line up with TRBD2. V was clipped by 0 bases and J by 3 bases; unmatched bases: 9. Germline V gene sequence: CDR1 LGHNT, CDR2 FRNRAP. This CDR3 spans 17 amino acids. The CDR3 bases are TGTGCTAGTGGTTTGGTAGGGTGGCGGCGGGAGGAAGAGACCCAGTACTTC. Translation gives CASGLVGWRREEETQYF.

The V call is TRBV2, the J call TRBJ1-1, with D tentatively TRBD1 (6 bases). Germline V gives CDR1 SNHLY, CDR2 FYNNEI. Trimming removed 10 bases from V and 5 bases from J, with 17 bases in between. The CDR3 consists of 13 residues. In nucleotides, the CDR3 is TGTGCCACCGGGTGGGGGCTTGGGACTGAAGCTTTCTTT. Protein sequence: CATGWGLGTEAFF.

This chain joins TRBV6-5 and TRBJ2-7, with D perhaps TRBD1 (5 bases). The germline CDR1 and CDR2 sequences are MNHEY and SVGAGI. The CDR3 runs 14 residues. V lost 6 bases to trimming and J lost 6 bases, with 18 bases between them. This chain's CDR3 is CASSPTSNRREQYF. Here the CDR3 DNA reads TGTGCCAGCAGCCCAACCTCGAACAGGCGCGAGCAGTACTTC.

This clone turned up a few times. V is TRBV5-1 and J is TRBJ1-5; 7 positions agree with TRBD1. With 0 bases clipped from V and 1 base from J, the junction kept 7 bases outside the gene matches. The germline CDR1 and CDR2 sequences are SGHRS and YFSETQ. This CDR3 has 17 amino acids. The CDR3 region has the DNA TGCGCCAGCAGCTTGGACCCGCCGACAGGGAGCAATCAGCCCCAGCATTTT. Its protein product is CASSLDPPTGSNQPQHF.

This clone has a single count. The CDR3 DNA follows: TGTGCCAGCAGTGACTCCGCAGGGGACTATGGCTACACCTTC. Amino acid sequence: CASSDSAGDYGYTF. The V and J genes are TRBV6-4 and TRBJ1-2; D possibly corresponds to TRBD1 (6 bases). The germline CDR1 and CDR2 sequences are MRHNA and SNTAGT. Trimming left V 0 bases short and J 3 bases short, with 8 bases between. The CDR3 runs to 14 residues.

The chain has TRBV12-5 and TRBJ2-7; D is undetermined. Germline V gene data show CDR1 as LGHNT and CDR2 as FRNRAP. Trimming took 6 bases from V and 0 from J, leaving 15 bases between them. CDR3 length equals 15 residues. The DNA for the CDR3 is TGTGCTAGTGGAGGCGACACCATTCTCTCCTACGAGCAGTACTTC. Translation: CASGGDTILSYEQYF.

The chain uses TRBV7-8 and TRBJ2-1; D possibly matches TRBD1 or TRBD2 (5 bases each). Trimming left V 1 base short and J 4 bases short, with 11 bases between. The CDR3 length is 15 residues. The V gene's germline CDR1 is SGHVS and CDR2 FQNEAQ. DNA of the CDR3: TGTGCCAGCAGCTTAGAGGAAGGGGAGTACAATGAGCAGTTCTTC. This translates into CASSLEEGEYNEQFF.

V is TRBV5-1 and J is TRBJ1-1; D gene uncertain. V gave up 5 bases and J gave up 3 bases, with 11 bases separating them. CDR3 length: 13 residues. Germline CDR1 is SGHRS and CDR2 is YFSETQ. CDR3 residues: CASRAPGYTEAFF. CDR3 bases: TGCGCCAGCAGGGCACCAGGTTACACTGAAGCTTTCTTT.

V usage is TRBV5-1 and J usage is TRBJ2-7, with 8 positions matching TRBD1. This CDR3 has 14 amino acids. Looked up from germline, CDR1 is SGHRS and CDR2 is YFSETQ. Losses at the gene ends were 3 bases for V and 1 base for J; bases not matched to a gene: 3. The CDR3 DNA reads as TGCGCCAGCAGCTCCAGGGGGCCATCCTACGAGCAGTACTTC. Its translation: CASSSRGPSYEQYF.

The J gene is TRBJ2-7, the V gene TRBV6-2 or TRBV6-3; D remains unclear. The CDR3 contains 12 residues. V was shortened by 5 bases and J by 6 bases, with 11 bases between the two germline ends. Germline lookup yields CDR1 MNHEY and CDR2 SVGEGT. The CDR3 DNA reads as TGTGCCAGCAGTACATCTCTTATCGAGCAGTACTTC. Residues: CASSTSLIEQYF.

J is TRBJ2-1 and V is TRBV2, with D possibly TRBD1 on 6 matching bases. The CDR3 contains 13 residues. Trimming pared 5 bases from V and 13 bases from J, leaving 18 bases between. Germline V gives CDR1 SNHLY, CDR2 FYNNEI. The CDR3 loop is CASSFFPRQEQFF. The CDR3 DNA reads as TGTGCCAGCAGTTTTTTCCCGCGACAGGAACAGTTCTTC. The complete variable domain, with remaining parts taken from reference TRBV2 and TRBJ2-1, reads EPEVTQTPSHQVTQMGQEVILRCVPISNHLYFYWYRQILGQKVEFLVSFYNNEISEKSEIFDDQFSVERPDGSNFTLKIRSTKLEDSAMYFCASSFFPRQEQFFGPGTRLTVL.

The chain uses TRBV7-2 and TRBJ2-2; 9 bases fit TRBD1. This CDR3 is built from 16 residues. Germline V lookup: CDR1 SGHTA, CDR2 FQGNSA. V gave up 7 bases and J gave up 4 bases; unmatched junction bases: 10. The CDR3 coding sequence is TGTGCCAGCACACTGGGACAGGGTCCGGGCACCGGGGAGCTGTTTTTT. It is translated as CASTLGQGPGTGELFF.

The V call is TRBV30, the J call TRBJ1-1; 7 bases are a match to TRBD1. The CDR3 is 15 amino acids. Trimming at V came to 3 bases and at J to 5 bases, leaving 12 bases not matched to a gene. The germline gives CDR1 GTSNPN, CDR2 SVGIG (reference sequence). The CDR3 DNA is TGTGCCTGGAGCCTCAAACCAGGGGGATGGACTGAAGCTTTCTTT. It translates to CAWSLKPGGWTEAFF.

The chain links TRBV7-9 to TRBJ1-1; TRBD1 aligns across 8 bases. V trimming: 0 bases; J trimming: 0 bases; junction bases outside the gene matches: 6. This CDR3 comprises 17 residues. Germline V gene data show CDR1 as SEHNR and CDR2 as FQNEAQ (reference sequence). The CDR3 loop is CASSLARQGAMNTEAFF. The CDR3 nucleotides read TGTGCCAGCAGCTTAGCGAGGCAGGGGGCCATGAACACTGAAGCTTTCTTT.

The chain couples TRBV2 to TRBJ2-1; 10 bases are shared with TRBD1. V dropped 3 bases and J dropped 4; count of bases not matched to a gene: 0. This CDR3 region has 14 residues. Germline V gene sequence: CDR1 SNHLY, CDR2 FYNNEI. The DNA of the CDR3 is TGTGCCAGCAGTGAGGGACAGGGGTACAATGAGCAGTTCTTC. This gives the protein CASSEGQGYNEQFF.

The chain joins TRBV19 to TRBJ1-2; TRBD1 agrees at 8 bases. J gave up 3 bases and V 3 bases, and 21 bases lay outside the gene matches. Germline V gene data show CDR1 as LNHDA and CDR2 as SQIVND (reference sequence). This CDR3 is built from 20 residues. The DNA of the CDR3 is TGTGCCAGTAGTATTCCCCCCGCTGGGACAGGTGTCGGGTGGTACTATGGCTACACCTTC. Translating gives CASSIPPAGTGVGWYYGYTF.

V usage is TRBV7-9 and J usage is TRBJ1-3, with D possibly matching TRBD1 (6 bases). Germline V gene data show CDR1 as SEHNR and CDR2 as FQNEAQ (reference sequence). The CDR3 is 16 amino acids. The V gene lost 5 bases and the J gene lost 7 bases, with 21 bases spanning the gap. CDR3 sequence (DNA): TGTGCCAGCAGCCCGAGTCCGGGGGCGGGATGGAACACCATATATTTT. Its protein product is CASSPSPGAGWNTIYF.

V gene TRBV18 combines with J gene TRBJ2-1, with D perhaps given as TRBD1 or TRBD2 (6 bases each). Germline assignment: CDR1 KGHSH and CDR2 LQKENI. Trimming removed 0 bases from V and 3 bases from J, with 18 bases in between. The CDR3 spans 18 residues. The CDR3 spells CASSPPGVGGSHYNEQFF. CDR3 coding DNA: TGTGCCAGCTCACCACCGGGTGTGGGGGGCTCCCACTACAATGAGCAGTTCTTC.